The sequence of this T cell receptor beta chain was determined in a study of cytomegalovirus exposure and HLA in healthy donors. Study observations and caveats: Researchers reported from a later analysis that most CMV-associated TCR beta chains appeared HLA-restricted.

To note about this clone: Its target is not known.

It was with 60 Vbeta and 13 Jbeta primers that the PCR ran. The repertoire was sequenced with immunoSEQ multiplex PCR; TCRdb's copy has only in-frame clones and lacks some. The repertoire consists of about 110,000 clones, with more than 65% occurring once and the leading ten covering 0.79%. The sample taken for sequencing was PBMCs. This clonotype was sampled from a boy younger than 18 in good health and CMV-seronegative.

CDR3 residues: CASSLIGSNQPQHF. The CDR3, as DNA: TGTGCCAGCAGCTTGATCGGTAGCAATCAGCCCCAGCATTTT. The gene calls are TRBV5-4 and TRBJ1-5; D not resolved. Trimming cost V 1 base and J 0 bases, with 5 bases left between them. Germline V gene sequence: CDR1 SGHNT, CDR2 YYREEE (reference sequence). CDR3 length: 14 residues.